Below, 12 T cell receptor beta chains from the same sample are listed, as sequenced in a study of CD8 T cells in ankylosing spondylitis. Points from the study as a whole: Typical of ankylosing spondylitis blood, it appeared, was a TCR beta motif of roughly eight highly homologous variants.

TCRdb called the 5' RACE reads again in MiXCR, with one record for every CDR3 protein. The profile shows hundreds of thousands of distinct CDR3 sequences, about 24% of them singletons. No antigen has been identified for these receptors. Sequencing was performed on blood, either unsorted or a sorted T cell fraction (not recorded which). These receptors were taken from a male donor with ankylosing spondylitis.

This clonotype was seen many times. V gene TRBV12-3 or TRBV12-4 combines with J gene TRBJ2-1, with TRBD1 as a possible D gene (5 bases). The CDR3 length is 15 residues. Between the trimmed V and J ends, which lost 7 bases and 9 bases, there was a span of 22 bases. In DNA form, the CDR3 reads TGTGCCAGCACCCCCAGTACAGGTGATAGTAGTGAGCAGTTCTTC. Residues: CASTPSTGDSSEQFF.

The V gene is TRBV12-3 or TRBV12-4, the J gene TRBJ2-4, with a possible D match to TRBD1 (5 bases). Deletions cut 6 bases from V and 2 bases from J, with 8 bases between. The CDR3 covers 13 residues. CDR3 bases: TGTGCCAGCAGCCGGACACCCAAAAACATTCAGTACTTC. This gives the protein CASSRTPKNIQYF.

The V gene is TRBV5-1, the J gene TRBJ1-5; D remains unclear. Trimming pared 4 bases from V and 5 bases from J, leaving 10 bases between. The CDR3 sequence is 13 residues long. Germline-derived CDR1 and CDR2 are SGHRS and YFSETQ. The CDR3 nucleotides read TGCGCCAGCAGCGCCGGTCCTTATCAGCCCCAGCATTTT. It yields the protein CASSAGPYQPQHF.

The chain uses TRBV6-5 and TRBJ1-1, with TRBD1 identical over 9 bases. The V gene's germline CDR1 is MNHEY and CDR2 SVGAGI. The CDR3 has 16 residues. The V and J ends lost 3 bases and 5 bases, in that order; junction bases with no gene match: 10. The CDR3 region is CASSYRTGAPRTEAFF. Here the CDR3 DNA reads TGTGCCAGCAGTTATCGGACAGGGGCTCCGAGGACTGAAGCTTTCTTT.

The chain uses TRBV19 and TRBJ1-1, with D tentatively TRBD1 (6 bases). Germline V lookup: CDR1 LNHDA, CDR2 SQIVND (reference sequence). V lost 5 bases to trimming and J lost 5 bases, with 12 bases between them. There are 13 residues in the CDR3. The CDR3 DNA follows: TGTGCCAGTAGTCCAACAGGGTCTACTGAAGCTTTCTTT. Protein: CASSPTGSTEAFF.

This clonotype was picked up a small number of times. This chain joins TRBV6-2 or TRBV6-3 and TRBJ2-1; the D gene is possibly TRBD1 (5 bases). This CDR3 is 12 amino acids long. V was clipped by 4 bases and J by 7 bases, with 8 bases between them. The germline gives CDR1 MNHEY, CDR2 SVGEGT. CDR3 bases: TGTGCCAGCAGTTGGCAGGGAAATGAGCAGTTCTTC. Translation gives CASSWQGNEQFF.

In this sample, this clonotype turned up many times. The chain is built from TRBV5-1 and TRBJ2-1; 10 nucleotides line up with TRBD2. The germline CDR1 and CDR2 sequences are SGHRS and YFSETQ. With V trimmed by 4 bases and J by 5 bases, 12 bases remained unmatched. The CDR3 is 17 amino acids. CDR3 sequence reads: CASSPNPTSGSHNEQFF. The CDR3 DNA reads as TGCGCCAGCAGCCCAAACCCGACTAGCGGGTCTCACAATGAGCAGTTCTTC.

The CDR3, as DNA: TGTGCCAGCAGCTCCGGGGGAGGGACAGATACGCAGTATTTT. This sequence encodes CASSSGGGTDTQYF. The chain joins TRBV7-8 to TRBJ2-3; TRBD2 agrees at 7 bases. V lost 4 bases to trimming and J lost 3 bases; unmatched junction nucleotides: 4. Germline assignment: CDR1 SGHVS and CDR2 FQNEAQ. This CDR3 region has 14 residues.

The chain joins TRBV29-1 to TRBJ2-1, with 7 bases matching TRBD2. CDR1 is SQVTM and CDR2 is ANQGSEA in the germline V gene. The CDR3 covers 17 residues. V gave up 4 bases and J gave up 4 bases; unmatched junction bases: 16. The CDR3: CSVVSKGGGLLYNEQFF. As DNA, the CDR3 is TGCAGCGTTGTGTCCAAAGGCGGGGGACTGCTATACAATGAGCAGTTCTTC.

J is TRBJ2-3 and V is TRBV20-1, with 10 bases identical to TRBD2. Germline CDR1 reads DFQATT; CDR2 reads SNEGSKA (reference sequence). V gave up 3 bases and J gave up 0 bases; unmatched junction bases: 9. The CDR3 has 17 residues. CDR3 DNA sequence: TGCAGTGCTAGCCTTGGGGGACTAGCGACTAGCACAGATACGCAGTATTTT. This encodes CSASLGGLATSTDTQYF.

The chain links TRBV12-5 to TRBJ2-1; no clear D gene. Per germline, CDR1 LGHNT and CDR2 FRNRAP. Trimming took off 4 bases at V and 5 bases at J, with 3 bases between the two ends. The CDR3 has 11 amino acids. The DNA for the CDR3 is TGTGCTAGTGGTTCTAACAATGAGCAGTTCTTC. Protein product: CASGSNNEQFF.

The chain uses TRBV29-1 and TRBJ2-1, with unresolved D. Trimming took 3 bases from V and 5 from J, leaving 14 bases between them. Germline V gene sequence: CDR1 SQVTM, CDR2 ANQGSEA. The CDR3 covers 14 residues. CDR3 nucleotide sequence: TGCAGCGTTGATTATCGGTATGGCAACAATGAGCAGTTCTTC. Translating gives CSVDYRYGNNEQFF.